The subject of this entry is one TCR beta chain. Its recognized antigen is unknown. Base qualities are not recorded, but no much larger clone differs from it by a single base. This sample stems from a study of shared clonotypes between healthy human individuals (dated by TCRdb to about 2020). Broadly, across the study: A few men and a couple of women, aged 18 to 49 years, made up the cohort. Leukapheresis yielded between about 0.85 and 10 billion PBMCs per donor. Libraries were prepared and TCR repertoires were sequenced by different laboratories using diverse techniques, in order to increase sequencing depth and limit assay-specific biases. For each donor, three plates each were used for CD4 naive and CD4 memory, two plates were used for CD8 naive, and one plate was used for CD8 memory. The study deeply sequenced blood TCR repertoires of about 5 healthy adults to estimate repertoire size and the extent of clonotype sharing between individuals.

The germline V gene gives CDR1 as SGHDT and CDR2 as YYEEEE. Deletion took 6 bases off V and 3 bases off J, with a span of 12 bases between the germline ends. Spanning cysteine to phenylalanine, the CDR3 consists of 13 amino acids. The read is trimmed to its CDR3 DNA, 39 bases read in frame from base 1. Results and caveats for the whole study, not just this receptor: The small number of donors limited the genetic and exposure-history diversity represented. Pairwise subsampling indicated that sequencing depth was expected to affect the degree of clonotype sharing among donors. Higher generation probabilities were observed for clonotypes shared by all four sorted-subset donors than for non-shared clonotypes. Sampling was restricted to blood, and TCR repertoires in tissue are likely to differ from TCR repertoires in blood. Across a few donors, roughly 5% of naive CD4, roughly 3.4% of naive CD8, roughly 2.3% of memory CD4, and roughly 0.41% of memory CD8 clonotypes were shared. Naive subsets generally had larger estimated clonotype richness than memory subsets did. Even with the large sequencing depth, rarefaction of the sorted-subset datasets indicated that sequencing was incomplete.

Healthy HIV-negative adults with no recently reported acute infections or vaccinations were included as donors. Every donor was a Caucasian adult living in Nashville, Tennessee, USA. CD4+ T cells were enriched through magnetic negative selection, after which naive cells were positively selected on CD45RA and the remaining negative fraction served as the memory subset. Blood was collected by leukapheresis, and PBMCs were isolated by Ficoll-Histopaque density gradient centrifugation and then cryopreserved in liquid nitrogen vapor phase. Analytical flow cytometry was used to check the purity and quantity of each magnetically sorted T cell population. Each sorted fraction had its genomic DNA isolated and then quantified by UV absorbance on a Nanodrop 2000c. Using the deep immunoSEQ assay, multiplex PCR amplified TCR CDR3 regions from genomic DNA. Extracted genomic DNA from each cell subset was spread evenly across all wells of several immunoSEQ 96-well plates, with each plate serving as a replicate. For sorted subsets, 150 to 250 ng genomic DNA, equal to tens of thousands of T cell genomes, was loaded into each replicate PCR. Purified libraries were quantified with a Qubit 3.0 fluorometer, sized on a Bioanalyzer 2100, and re-quantified with the KAPA Library Quantification kit. Every immunoSEQ 96-well plate was sequenced on a separate single-read 150-cycle Illumina NextSeq 550 flow cell. For the original study's pipeline: Because only junctional sequences without quality scores were contained in the immunoSEQ output, filtering matching that applied to full-length reads could not be performed. To assign V/J genes and CDR3, sequences were annotated against IMGT germline references using PyIR, a Python wrapper for IgBLAST v1.9. Reads were filtered out if the reads had weak V/J assignments (E-value above 1e-6), no CDR3, stop codons, out-of-frame junctions, or ambiguous translated residues. A V3J clonotype was defined by an identical inferred V gene, J gene, and CDR3 amino acid sequence. Percentage overlap between repertoires was computed as shared unique clonotypes divided by the size of the smaller repertoire. Richness of each repertoire was evaluated using RTK rarefaction, the Chao1 estimator, and Recon v2.1 estimates of unobserved clonotypes. Generation probabilities for all TCRbeta clonotypes obtained by the gDNA method from several donors were computed using OLGA. Imported from immuneACCESS, the table was reduced by TCRdb to in-frame sequences with V and J called. These copies leave out some clones; in studies compared against another copy, an unresolved V gene accounts for under half, and the cause of the remainder is not known. For V, J and clone size, that table is used; D and trimming come from the DNA. The sample records approximately 2.5 million clones, approximately 90% of which are singletons. Together, the top ten hold under 0.15% of the sample.

The V gene is TRBV5-6 and the J gene is TRBJ1-1; TRBD1 is a weak D gene call, 5 bases matching. Sequencing was performed on naive CD4+ T cells sorted from blood. Taken with the paper, the label for cell subset or site translates to: CD45RA+ positively selected. The origin of this receptor is a man in his late teens or twenties in good health. The nucleotide sequence reads as follows: TGTGCCAGCACCTCGGGGCCTTACACTGAAGCTTTCTTT. This encodes CASTSGPYTEAFF.